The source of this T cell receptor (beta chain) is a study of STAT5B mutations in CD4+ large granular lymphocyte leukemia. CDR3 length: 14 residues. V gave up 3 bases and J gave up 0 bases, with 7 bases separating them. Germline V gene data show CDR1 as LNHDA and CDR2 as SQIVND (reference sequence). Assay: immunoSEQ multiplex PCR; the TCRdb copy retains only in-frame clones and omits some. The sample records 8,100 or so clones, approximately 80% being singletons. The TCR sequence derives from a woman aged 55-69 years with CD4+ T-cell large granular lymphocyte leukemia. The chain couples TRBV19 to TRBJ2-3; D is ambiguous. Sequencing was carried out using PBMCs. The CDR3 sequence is CASSIDLSTDTQYF. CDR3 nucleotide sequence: TGTGCCAGTAGTATTGACCTCAGCACAGATACGCAGTATTTT.